These T cell receptor beta chains were read from a single sample in a study of control samples from healthy donors and cancer patients. Sequencing used immunoSEQ multiplex PCR; TCRdb keeps in-frame clones, though not all of them. The sample lists about 26,000 clones, 75% to 85% occurring once. Sample: PBMCs. The receptors were sampled from an older woman with head and neck cancer. Both conserved end residues are part of each CDR3. A D gene is named only where the DNA matches it firmly. For some rows the clone size is stated as once, few or many, or as a class when expanded; others skip it.

CDR3 length,D gene,V gene,clone size,J gene,CDR3 DNA,CDR3 protein
13,.,TRBV6-4,.,TRBJ2-2,TGTGCCAGCAGTGAGTCGGGGACCGGGGAGCTGTTTTTT,CASSESGTGELFF
15,.,TRBV10-3,few,TRBJ2-5,TGTGCCATCAGTGAGTCGCGGACAGCTCAAGAGACCCAGTACTTC,CAISESRTAQETQYF
15,TRBD2,TRBV7-8,.,TRBJ2-2,TGTGCCAGCAGCAAAGGGGAGGGGAGGAACGGGGAGCTGTTTTTT,CASSKGEGRNGELFF
15,.,TRBV7-8,once,TRBJ2-1,TGTGCCAGCAGCTTAGACGGGAGCTCCTACAATGAGCAGTTCTTC,CASSLDGSSYNEQFF
13,.,TRBV2,.,TRBJ2-7,TGTGCCAGCAGTTTTCAGGGAATAGGCGAGCAGTACTTC,CASSFQGIGEQYF
13,.,TRBV6-2/TRBV6-3,.,TRBJ1-2,TGTGCCAGCAACCCGACAGGAGGATATGGCTACACCTTC,CASNPTGGYGYTF
18,.,TRBV21-1,.,TRBJ2-1,TGTGCCAGCAGCACCCCCCCTTTAAGGGCCGGGGACTACAATGAGCAGTTCTTC,CASSTPPLRAGDYNEQFF
11,.,TRBV30,.,TRBJ1-1,TGTGCCTGGAGTAAGGAGCAGGGAGCTTTCTTT,CAWSKEQGAFF
15,TRBD2,TRBV7-9,.,TRBJ2-7,TGTGCCAGCAGCGACAACCGGCTAGCGGCGCGGGAGCAGTACTTC,CASSDNRLAAREQYF
14,.,TRBV29-1,few,TRBJ2-1,TGCAGCGTTCGGCAGGGCGGGTCCTACAATGAGCAGTTCTTC,CSVRQGGSYNEQFF
16,.,TRBV4-1,.,TRBJ2-7,TGCGCCAGCAGCCAAGACCTTATTGGACAGAGAATCGAGCAGTACTTC,CASSQDLIGQRIEQYF
15,TRBD1,TRBV19,.,TRBJ1-3,TGTGCCAGTAGTATTACAGGGGGCAAGGGAAACACCATATATTTT,CASSITGGKGNTIYF
16,TRBD2,TRBV18,.,TRBJ2-3,TGTGCCAGCTCAACCGGACTAGCGGGAACCACAGATACGCAGTATTTT,CASSTGLAGTTDTQYF
13,.,TRBV27,.,TRBJ1-1,TGTGCCAGCAGTTACAGAGCGAACACTGAAGCTTTCTTT,CASSYRANTEAFF
20,TRBD2,TRBV4-1,.,TRBJ2-5,TGCGCCAGCAGCCAGGACCCCGGCGCACTAGCGGGAGGTCGGGTAGAGACCCAGTACTTC,CASSQDPGALAGGRVETQYF
14,TRBD1,TRBV5-4,.,TRBJ2-2,TGTGCCAGCAGCGTGACAGGGTCGGCCGGGGAGCTGTTTTTT,CASSVTGSAGELFF
13,.,TRBV2,.,TRBJ1-1,TGTGCCAGCACCCAGCGACCGAACACTGAAGCTTTCTTT,CASTQRPNTEAFF
17,TRBD2,TRBV19,.,TRBJ2-2,TGTGCCAGTAGTATAGATGCTAGCGGAGTGAACACCGGGGAGCTGTTTTTT,CASSIDASGVNTGELFF
16,TRBD2,TRBV5-1,.,TRBJ2-3,TGCGCCAGCAGCTTGTTTTCTAGCGGGATCACAGATACGCAGTATTTT,CASSLFSSGITDTQYF
16,TRBD1,TRBV19,.,TRBJ1-6,TGTGCCAGTAGTACCGTCCGGGACAGGGTCTCTTCACCCCTCCACTTT,CASSTVRDRVSSPLHF